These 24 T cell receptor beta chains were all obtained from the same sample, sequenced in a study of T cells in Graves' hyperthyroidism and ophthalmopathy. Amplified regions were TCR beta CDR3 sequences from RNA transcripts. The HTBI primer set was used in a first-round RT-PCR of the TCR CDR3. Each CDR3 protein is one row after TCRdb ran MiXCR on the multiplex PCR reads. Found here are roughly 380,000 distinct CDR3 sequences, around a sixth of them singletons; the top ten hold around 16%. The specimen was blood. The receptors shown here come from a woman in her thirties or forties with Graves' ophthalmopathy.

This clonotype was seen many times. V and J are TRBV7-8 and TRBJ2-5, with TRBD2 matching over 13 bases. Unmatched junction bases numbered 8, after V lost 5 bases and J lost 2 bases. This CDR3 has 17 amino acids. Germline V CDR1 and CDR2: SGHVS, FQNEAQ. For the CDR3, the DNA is TGTGCCAGCAGCCCTGGACTAGCGGGAGTTCGGCAAGAGACCCAGTACTTC. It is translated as CASSPGLAGVRQETQYF.

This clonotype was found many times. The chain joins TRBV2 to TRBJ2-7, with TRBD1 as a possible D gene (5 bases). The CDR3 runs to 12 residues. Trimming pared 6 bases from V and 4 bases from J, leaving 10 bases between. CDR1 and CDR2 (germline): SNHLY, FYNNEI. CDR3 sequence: CASRGGHYEQYF. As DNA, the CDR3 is TGTGCCAGCAGGGGCGGACATTACGAGCAGTACTTC.

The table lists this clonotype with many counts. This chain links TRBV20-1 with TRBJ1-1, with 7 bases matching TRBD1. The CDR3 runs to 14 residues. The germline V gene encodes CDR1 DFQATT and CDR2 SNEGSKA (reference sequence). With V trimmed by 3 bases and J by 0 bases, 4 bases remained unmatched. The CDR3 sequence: CSASLTGMNTEAFF. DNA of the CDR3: TGCAGTGCTAGCCTGACAGGGATGAACACTGAAGCTTTCTTT.

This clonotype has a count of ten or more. The CDR3 coding sequence is TGTGCCAGCAGCTTAACCGCGGGAGGGTGGAACGAGCAGTACTTC. Its translation: CASSLTAGGWNEQYF. V and J are TRBV11-2 and TRBJ2-7, with 9 bases lining up with TRBD2. The CDR3 has 15 amino acids. The V segment lost 2 bases and the J segment 5 bases; nucleotides outside the gene matches: 7. Germline values: CDR1 SGHAT, CDR2 FQNNGV.

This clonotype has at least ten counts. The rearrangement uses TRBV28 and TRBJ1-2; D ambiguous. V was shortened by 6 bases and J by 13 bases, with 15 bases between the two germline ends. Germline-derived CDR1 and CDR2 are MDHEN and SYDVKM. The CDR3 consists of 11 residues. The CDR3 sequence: CASRNGPRVTF. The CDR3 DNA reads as TGTGCCAGCAGAAATGGGCCCAGAGTCACCTTC.

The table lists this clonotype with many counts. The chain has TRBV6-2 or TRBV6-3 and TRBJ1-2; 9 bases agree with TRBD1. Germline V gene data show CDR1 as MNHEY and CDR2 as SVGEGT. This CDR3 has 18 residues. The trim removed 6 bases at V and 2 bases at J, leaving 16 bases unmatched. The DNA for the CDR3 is TGTGCCAGCAGCCTTTTTGTGGCCCGGACAGGGGTAAACTATGGCTACACCTTC. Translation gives CASSLFVARTGVNYGYTF.

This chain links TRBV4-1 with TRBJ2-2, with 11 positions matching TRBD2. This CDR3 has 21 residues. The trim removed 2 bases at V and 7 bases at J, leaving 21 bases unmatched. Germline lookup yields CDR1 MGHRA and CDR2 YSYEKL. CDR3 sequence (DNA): TGCGCCAGCAGCCAATACTCCCCCCAAGTGGCTAGCGGGAGGTATGGCGGGGAGCTGTTTTTT. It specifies CASSQYSPQVASGRYGGELFF.

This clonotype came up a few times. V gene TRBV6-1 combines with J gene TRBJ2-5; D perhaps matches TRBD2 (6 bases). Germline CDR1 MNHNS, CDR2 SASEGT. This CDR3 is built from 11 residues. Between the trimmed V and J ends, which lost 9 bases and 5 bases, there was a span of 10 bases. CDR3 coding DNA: TGTGCCAGTAAGAGCGGGGAGACCCAGTACTTC. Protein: CASKSGETQYF.

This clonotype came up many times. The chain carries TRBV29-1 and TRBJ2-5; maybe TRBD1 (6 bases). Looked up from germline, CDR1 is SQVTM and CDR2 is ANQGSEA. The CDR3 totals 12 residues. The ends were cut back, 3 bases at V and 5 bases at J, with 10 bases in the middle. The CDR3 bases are TGCAGCGTTGAGAACCAGGGGGAGACCCAGTACTTC. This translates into CSVENQGETQYF. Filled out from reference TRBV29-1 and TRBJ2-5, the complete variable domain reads SAVISQKPSRDICQRGTSLTIQCQVDSQVTMMFWYRQQPGQSLTLIATANQGSEATYESGFVIDKFPISRPNLTFSTLTVSNMSPEDSSIYLCSVENQGETQYFGPGTRLLVL.

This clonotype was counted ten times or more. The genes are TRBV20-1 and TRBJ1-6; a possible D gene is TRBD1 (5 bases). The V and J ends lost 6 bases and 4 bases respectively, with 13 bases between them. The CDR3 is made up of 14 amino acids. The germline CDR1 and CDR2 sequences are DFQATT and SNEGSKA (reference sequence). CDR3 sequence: CSAATGVYNSPLHF. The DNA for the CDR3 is TGCAGTGCAGCAACAGGTGTATATAATTCACCCCTCCACTTT.

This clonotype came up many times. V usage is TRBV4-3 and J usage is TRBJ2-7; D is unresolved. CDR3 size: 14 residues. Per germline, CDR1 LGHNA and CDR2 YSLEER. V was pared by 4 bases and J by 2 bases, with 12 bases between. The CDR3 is CASSLQIGTYEQYF. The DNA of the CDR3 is TGCGCCAGCAGCCTCCAAATAGGAACCTACGAGCAGTACTTC.

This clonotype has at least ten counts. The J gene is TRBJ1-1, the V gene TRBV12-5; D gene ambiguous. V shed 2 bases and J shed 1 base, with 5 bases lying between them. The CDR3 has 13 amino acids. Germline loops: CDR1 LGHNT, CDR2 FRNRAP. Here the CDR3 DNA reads TGTGCTAGTGGTTTGCGAGGGAACACTGAAGCTTTCTTT. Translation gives CASGLRGNTEAFF.

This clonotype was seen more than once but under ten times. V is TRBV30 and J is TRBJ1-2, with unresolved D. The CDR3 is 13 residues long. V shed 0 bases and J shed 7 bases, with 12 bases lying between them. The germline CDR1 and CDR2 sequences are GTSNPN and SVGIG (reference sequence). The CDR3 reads CAWSVGYTTGYTF. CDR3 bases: TGTGCCTGGAGTGTGGGTTACACCACTGGCTACACCTTC.

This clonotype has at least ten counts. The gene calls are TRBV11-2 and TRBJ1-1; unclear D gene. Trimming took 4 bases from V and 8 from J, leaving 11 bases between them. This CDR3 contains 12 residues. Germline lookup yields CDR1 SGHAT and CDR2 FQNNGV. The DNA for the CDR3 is TGTGCCAGCAGCTATTTTGAGGAGGAAGCTTTCTTT. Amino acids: CASSYFEEEAFF.

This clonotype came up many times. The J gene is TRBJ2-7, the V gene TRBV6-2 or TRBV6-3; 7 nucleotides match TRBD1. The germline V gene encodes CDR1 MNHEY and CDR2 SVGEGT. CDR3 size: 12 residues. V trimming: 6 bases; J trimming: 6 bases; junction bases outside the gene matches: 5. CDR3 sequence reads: CASRVGTAEQYF. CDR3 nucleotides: TGTGCCAGCAGAGTAGGGACAGCCGAGCAGTACTTC.

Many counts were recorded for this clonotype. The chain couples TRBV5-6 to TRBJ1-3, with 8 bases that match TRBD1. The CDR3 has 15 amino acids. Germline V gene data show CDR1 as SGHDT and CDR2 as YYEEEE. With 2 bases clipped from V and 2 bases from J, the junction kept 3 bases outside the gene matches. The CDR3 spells CASSFRGLAGNTIYF. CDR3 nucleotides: TGTGCCAGCAGCTTCAGGGGGCTGGCTGGAAACACCATATATTTT.

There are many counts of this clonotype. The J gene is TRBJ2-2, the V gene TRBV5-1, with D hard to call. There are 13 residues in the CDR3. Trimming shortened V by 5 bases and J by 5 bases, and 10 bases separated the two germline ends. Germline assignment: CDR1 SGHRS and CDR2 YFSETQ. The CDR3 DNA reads TGCGCCAGCAGTACGACGGCGACCGGGGAGCTGTTTTTT. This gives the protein CASSTTATGELFF.

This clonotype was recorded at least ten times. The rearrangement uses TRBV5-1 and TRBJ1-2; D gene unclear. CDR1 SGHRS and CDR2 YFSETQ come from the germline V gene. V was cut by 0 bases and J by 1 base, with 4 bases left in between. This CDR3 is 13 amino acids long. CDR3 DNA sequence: TGCGCCAGCAGCTTGGAGTTTAACTATGGCTACACCTTC. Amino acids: CASSLEFNYGYTF.

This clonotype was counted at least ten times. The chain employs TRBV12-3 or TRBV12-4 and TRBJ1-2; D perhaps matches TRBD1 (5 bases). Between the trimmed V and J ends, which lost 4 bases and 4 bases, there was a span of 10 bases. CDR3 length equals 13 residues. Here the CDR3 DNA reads TGTGCCAGCAGTTCACAGGAAACCTATGGCTACACCTTC. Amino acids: CASSSQETYGYTF.

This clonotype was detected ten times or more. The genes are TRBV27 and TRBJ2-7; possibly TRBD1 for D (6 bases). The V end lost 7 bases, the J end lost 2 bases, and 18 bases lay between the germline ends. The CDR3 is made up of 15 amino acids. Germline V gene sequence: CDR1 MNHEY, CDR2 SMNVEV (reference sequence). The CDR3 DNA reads TGTGCCAGCACGGGTCAGGGGAAAATAACCTACGAGCAGTACTTC. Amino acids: CASTGQGKITYEQYF.

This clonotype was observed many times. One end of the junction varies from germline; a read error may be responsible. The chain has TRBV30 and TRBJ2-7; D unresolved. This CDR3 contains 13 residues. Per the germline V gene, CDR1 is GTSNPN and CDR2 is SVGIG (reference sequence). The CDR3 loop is CAWKIEPTYERYF. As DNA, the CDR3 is TGTGCCTGGAAGATAGAACCAACCTACGAGCGGTACTTC.

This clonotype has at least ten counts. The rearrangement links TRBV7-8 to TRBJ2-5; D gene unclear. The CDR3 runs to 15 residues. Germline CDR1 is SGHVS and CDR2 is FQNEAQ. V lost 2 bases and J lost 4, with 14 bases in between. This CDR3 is CASSLLEPTPETQYF. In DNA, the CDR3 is TGTGCCAGCAGCTTATTGGAGCCGACACCAGAGACCCAGTACTTC.

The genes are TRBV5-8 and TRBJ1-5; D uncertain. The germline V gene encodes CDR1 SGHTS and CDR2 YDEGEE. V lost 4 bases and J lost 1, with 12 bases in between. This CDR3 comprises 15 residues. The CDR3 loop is CASSPPGVSNQPQHF. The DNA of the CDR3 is TGTGCCAGCAGCCCTCCGGGCGTGAGCAATCAGCCCCAGCATTTT.

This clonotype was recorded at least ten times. CDR3 DNA sequence: TGTGCCAGCAGGGTGACAGGTGGCCCCCAAGAGACCCAGTACTTC. Its protein is CASRVTGGPQETQYF. V and J are TRBV6-1 and TRBJ2-5, with a weak D call TRBD1 (6 bases). The CDR3 is 15 residues long. CDR1 is MNHNS, CDR2 SASEGT, per germline. With 6 bases removed from V and 1 base from J, the gap between germline ends came to 15 bases.